Given below is one T cell receptor beta chain in context. This record belongs to a study of monozygotic twins with inflammatory bowel disease. For every sample, eight separate reactions were used to make cDNA. TCRdb re-called the 5' RACE reads; one entry per CDR3 protein, DNA not given. The listing records hundreds of thousands of distinct CDR3 sequences. This CDR3 region has 15 residues. Germline CDR1 is DFQATT and CDR2 is SNEGSKA (reference sequence). The V call is TRBV20-1, the J call TRBJ2-3; TCRdb indicates TRBD2, and absent DNA this call remains unverified. The source material was blood. The source of this sequence is a human donor with ulcerative colitis or Crohn's disease, or a healthy co-twin of an affected twin (not recorded which). The CDR3 spells CSARKASGGAGTQYF.